The present TCR beta chain was sequenced within a study of blood T cell repertoires in COVID-19. About the study: Material from acute and convalescent COVID-19 was sourced from the United States, Italy and Spain. The analysed material was cDNA or gDNA that came from T cells, B-cell-depleted T cells, or PBMCs.

In germline, CDR1 is MNHEY, CDR2 SMNVEV (reference sequence). The CDR3 is made up of 13 amino acids. The V segment lost 5 bases and the J segment 5 bases; nucleotides outside the gene matches: 5. Seattle cases were enrolled at active infection and followed longitudinally. The table came from immunoSEQ multiplex PCR; TCRdb's copy has only in-frame clones and leaves some out. The sample has roughly 250,000 clones, about four fifths seen once. Sequencing was carried out using peripheral blood. The receptor's source is a person between 70 and 80 years old with COVID-19, enrolled during active disease. This chain connects TRBV27 to TRBJ1-2, with TRBD1 identical over 7 bases. Here the CDR3 DNA reads TGTGCCAGCAGTCCAGGGGGTTGGTATGGCTACACCTTC. Translation gives CASSPGGWYGYTF.